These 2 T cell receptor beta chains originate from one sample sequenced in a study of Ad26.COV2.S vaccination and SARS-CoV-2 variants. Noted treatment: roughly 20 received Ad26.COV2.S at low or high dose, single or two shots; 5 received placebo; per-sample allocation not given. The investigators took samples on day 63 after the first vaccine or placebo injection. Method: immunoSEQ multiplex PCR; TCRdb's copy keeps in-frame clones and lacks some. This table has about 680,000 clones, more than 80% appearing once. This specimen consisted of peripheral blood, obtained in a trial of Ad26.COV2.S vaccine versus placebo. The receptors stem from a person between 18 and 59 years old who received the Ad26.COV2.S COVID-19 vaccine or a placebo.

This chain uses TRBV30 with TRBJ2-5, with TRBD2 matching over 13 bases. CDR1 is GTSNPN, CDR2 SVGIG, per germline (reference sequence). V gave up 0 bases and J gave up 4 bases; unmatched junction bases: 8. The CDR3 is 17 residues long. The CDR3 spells CAWSVLRTSGGSETQYF. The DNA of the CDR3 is TGTGCCTGGAGTGTCCTAAGGACTAGCGGGGGTTCAGAGACCCAGTACTTC.

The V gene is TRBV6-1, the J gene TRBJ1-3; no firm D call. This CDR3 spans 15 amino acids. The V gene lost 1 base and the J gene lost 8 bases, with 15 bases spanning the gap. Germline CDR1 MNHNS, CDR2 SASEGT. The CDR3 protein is CASSEDPTSWDTIYF. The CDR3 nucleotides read TGTGCCAGCAGTGAAGATCCGACCTCTTGGGACACCATATATTTT.